This T cell receptor beta chain was sequenced for a study of Ad26.COV2.S vaccination and SARS-CoV-2 variants. About the research overall: It was the COV1001 Ad26.COV2.S trial arm that included the donor. Doses of Ad26.COV2.S were injected into muscle once or twice, 56 days apart.

V lost 3 bases to trimming and J lost 4 bases, with 15 bases between them. Germline values: CDR1 KGHSH, CDR2 LQKENI. The CDR3 has 16 amino acids. Comment on this clone: Its antigen is undetermined.

Study observations and caveats: Possibly, TCR breadth and depth analyses underestimated total T cell responses. Vaccine and placebo recipients had comparable breadth of non-spike TCRs.

The treatment here: around 19 received Ad26.COV2.S at low or high dose, single or two shots; 5 received placebo; per-sample allocation not given. On day 63 after the first injection, vaccine and placebo recipients gave samples. Clones were read by immunoSEQ multiplex PCR, and TCRdb kept only the in-frame ones, dropping some. The repertoire holds some 370,000 clones, about four fifths seen once, with just under 7.5% in the top ten. The source is a person between 18 and 60 years old who received the Ad26.COV2.S COVID-19 vaccine or a placebo. The sample was peripheral blood, taken in a trial of Ad26.COV2.S vaccine versus placebo. The chain links TRBV18 to TRBJ1-4, with a weak D call TRBD1 (5 bases). DNA of the CDR3: TGTGCCAGCTCACCCGTGCCGGGACGTTATAATGAAAAACTGTTTTTT. Amino acids: CASSPVPGRYNEKLFF.